Reported below is one T cell receptor (beta chain). This sample was included in a study of blood T cell repertoires in COVID-19. For the study at large: Acute and convalescent COVID-19 samples came from the United States, Italy and Spain.

Here immunoSEQ multiplex PCR was the method, and the copy in TCRdb shows in-frame clones only, minus some. The sample lists about 170,000 clones; roughly 80% were seen once. The source of this sequence is a woman between 70 and 85 years old with COVID-19, enrolled during active disease. Sample: peripheral blood.

The CDR3 sequence is CASSERQGAGTEAFF. Here the CDR3 DNA reads TGTGCCAGCAGTGAGCGACAGGGGGCAGGCACTGAAGCTTTCTTT. The chain joins TRBV25-1 to TRBJ1-1; 10 bases align to TRBD1. The junction had 5 bases not matched to a gene; V was cut back by 3 bases and J by 4 bases. The CDR3 runs to 15 residues. Germline CDR1 MGHDK, CDR2 SYGVNS.